The source of this TCR beta chain is a study of CD8 T cells in ankylosing spondylitis. Study-wide findings and caveats: Disease-linked clones proved CD8+ and comparatively uncommon in peripheral blood. Within ankylosing spondylitis blood, a TCR beta motif made up of under 10 highly homologous variants appeared to be characteristic.

Quantitative 5'-RACE with molecular barcodes was used to make the TCR beta libraries. MiXCR, applied by TCRdb to the 5' RACE reads, yields one record per CDR3 protein. Of about 450,000 distinct CDR3 sequences in the sample, around 26% are singletons; the top ten hold 0.89%. The CDR3 contains 14 residues. After removal of 0 bases from V and 3 bases from J, the junction contained 1 base not matched to a gene. Germline V CDR1 and CDR2: SGDLS, YYNGEE. Comment on this clonotype: Its antigen is currently unknown.

Specimen: blood, either unsorted or a sorted T cell fraction (not recorded which). The TCR originated in a male donor with ankylosing spondylitis. V and J are TRBV9 and TRBJ2-3; 7 bases match TRBD2. The CDR3 DNA follows: TGTGCCAGCAGCGTAGGACTAGCAACAGATACGCAGTATTTT. Amino acid sequence: CASSVGLATDTQYF.